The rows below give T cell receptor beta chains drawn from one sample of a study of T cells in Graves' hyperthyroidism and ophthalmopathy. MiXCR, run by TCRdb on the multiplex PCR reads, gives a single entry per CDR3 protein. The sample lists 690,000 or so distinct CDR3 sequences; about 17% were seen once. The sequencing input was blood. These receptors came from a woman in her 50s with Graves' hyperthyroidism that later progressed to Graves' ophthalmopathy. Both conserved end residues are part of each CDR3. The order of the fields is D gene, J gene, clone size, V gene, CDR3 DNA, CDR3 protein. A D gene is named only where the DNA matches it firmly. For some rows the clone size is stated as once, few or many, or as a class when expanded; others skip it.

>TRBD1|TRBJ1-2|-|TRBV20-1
TGCAGTGCTATGACAGGGGGCAATTATGGCTACACCTTC
CSAMTGGNYGYTF
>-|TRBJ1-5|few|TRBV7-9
TGTGCCAGCAGCTTGGTGTCGGAGGCCTACGGGGCCAATCAGCCCCAGCATTTT
CASSLVSEAYGANQPQHF
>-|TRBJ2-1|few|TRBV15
TGTGCCACCAGCGCCGGGGGGTGGGGGCAAGCCTACAATGAGCAGTTCTTC
CATSAGGWGQAYNEQFF
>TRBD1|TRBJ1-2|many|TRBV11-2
TGTGCCAGCAGTCACCCACAGGGGTTAGGGGGCTACACCTTC
CASSHPQGLGGYTF
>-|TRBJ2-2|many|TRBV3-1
TGTGCCAGCAGCCCTCAAGACAGGATATCGACTGACGCGAACACCGGGGAGCTGTTTTTT
CASSPQDRISTDANTGELFF
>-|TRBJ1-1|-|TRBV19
TGTGCCATCTCAAGCTCAGGGAACACTGAAGCTTTCTTT
CAISSSGNTEAFF
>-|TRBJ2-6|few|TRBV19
TGTGCCAGTATATCATGGTTCTCTGGGGCCAACGTCCTGACTTTC
CASISWFSGANVLTF
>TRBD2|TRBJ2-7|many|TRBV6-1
TGTGCCACTTTCGAGACTAGCGGGGGGTCCTACGAGCAGTACTTC
CATFETSGGSYEQYF
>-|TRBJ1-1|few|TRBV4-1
TGCGCCAGCAGCCAAGAGAGGGGTTTGAACACTGAAGCTTTCTTT
CASSQERGLNTEAFF
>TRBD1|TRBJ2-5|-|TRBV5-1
TGCGCCAGCAGCTTGGAGGGACAGTCGGAGACCCAGTACTTC
CASSLEGQSETQYF
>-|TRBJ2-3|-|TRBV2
TGTGCCAGCAGGACAACTAGCACAGATACGCAGTATTTT
CASRTTSTDTQYF
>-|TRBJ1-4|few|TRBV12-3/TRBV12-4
TGTGCCAGCAGTTTCCGGGGGCTATCGGAAAAACTGTTTTTT
CASSFRGLSEKLFF
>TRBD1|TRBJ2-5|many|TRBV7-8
TGTGCCAGCAGCTACAGTGGTGGGGACAGGGGGCAGGGGGAGACCCAGTACTTC
CASSYSGGDRGQGETQYF
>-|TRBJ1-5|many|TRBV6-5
TGTGCCAGCAGTTACTCGGGAGATTATCAGCCCCAGCATTTT
CASSYSGDYQPQHF
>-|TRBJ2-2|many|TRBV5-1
TGCGCCAGCAGTCACATGAACACCGGGGAGCTGTTTTTT
CASSHMNTGELFF
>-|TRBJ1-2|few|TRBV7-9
TGTGCCAGCAGCTTAGGAGAACTAGGCTACACCTTC
CASSLGELGYTF
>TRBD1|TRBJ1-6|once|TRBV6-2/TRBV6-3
TGTGCCAGCATCCGGGACAGATACTCCTATAATTCACCCCTCCACTTT
CASIRDRYSYNSPLHF